This T cell receptor delta chain is from a study of gamma-delta chains in newborns, infants, children. Study at large: Polyclonal expansion of innate γδ T cells after birth follows microbial exposure.

This CDR3 spans 17 amino acids. The germline V gene has CDR1 TVYSNPD and CDR2 GDNSRS (reference sequence). V trimming: 1 base; J trimming: 1 base; junction bases outside the gene matches: 10. TCRdb re-called the reads using CATT. Of roughly 4,400 delta-chain clones listed, under 40% were seen once; the top ten hold roughly 15%. This clone occurred a few times. V and J are TRDV3 and TRDJ1; TRDD3 aligns across 12 bases. Sequencing input: blood. The TCR sequence derives from a child who received the measles vaccine. The CDR3 protein is CAFIRGTGGYLTDKLIF. Written as DNA, the CDR3 is TGTGCCTTTATCCGGGGGACTGGGGGATACCTCACCGATAAACTCATCTTT. Full variable domain (missing parts from reference TRDV3 and TRDJ1): CDKVTQSSPDQTVASGSEVVLLCTYDTVYSNPDLFWYRIRPDYSFQFVFYGDNSRSEGADFTQGRFSVKHILTQKAFHLVISPVRTEDSATYYCAFIRGTGGYLTDKLIFGKGTRVTVEP.